This TCR beta chain was sequenced during a study of blood T cells in healthy people across ages. This clonotype was observed a few times. Germline V gene lookup returns CDR1 SGHVS and CDR2 FQNEAQ. The CDR3 is 14 amino acids. V lost 0 bases to trimming and J lost 6 bases, with 11 bases between them. A second PCR, run for about 7 to 11 cycles, used a sample-barcoded 5' primer plus a J-beta primer mix. TCRdb independently ran MiXCR on the 5' RACE reads; one entry per CDR3 protein. The sample lists about 800,000 distinct CDR3 sequences, roughly 25% occurring once. These data also featured in a second study, about T cells of mothers and their children.

Material: blood. The rearrangement joins TRBV7-8 to TRBJ1-1; D gene ambiguous. The receptor was isolated from a boy between 10 and 17 years old in good health. The CDR3 is CASSLARVLAEAFF. The CDR3 DNA follows: TGTGCCAGCAGCTTAGCGAGGGTTCTAGCTGAAGCTTTCTTT.